The TCR beta chain under discussion was sequenced for a study of T-cell reconstitution after alpha-beta-depleted transplantation in children. Findings and caveats of the study: Once a year had passed after transplant, T-cell counts and diversity came mostly from newly produced T cells.

In germline, CDR1 is SQVTM, CDR2 ANQGSEA. This CDR3 contains 15 residues. V dropped 6 bases and J dropped 7; count of bases not matched to a gene: 14. This clonotype was detected a few times. The antigen remains undetermined. Researchers prepared the TCRbeta library using unique molecular identifiers, the study reports. One entry per CDR3 protein results from TCRdb running MiXCR on the PCR reads. This repertoire shows just over 950,000 distinct CDR3 sequences, about 29% found once; its top ten account for under 30%. The sample here was PBMCs, mostly from graft donor cells, taken 360 days after TCRalphabeta/CD19-depleted stem cell transplant. The sequence came from a boy in the first two years of life who had a stem cell transplant for SCID, so the T cells may come from the graft donor. V gene TRBV29-1 combines with J gene TRBJ2-1, with 8 bases that match TRBD2. CDR3 protein: CSVPIAGRPSNEQFF. CDR3 sequence (DNA): TGCAGCGTCCCAATAGCGGGGCGCCCCAGTAATGAGCAGTTCTTC.